This TCR beta chain emerged from a study of control samples from healthy donors and cancer patients. Using immunoSEQ multiplex PCR, the repertoire was profiled, and TCRdb retains in-frame clones only, with some absent. The sample yields about 140,000 clones, 92% seen once. The CDR3 length is 15 residues. V lost 0 bases to trimming and J lost 3 bases, with 12 bases between them. Germline assignment: CDR1 GTSNPN and CDR2 SVGIG (reference sequence). This clone appeared a few times. The TCR was taken from a man aged 25 to 45 in good health. The specimen sequenced was blood. The rearrangement uses TRBV30 and TRBJ2-1; perhaps TRBD2 as D (5 bases). CDR3 nucleotides: TGTGCCTGGAGTGTAAGTCTAGCAGACTACAATGAGCAGTTCTTC. Protein: CAWSVSLADYNEQFF.